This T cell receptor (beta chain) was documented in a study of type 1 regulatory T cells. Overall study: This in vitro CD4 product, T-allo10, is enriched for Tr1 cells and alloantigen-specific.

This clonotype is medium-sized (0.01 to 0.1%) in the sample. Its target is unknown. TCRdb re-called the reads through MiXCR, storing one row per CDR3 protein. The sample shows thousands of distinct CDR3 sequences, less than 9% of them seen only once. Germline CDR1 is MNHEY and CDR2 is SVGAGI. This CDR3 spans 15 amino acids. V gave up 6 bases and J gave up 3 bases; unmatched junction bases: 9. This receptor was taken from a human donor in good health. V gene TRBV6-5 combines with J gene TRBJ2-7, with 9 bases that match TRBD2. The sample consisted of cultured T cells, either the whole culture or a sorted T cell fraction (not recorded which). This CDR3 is CASRGMTSGDYEQYF. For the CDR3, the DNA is TGTGCCAGCAGGGGAATGACTAGCGGAGACTACGAGCAGTACTTC.